The next 5 T cell receptor beta chains were all read from a single sample in a study of T-cell reconstitution after alpha-beta-depleted transplantation in children. Unique molecular identifiers were built into the TCRbeta library. TCRdb passed the PCR reads through MiXCR, listing each CDR3 protein once. The table has about 440,000 distinct CDR3 sequences, over 40% seen once. The material sequenced was PBMCs, taken before TCRalphabeta/CD19-depleted stem cell transplant. These receptors all stem from a girl aged 2 to 9 with aplastic anemia, due to receive a stem cell transplant.

This rearrangement joins TRBV15 to TRBJ2-5; 11 nucleotides agree with TRBD2. With 0 bases clipped from V and 5 bases from J, the junction kept 14 bases outside the gene matches. The CDR3 has 19 amino acids. Germline V gives CDR1 LNHNV, CDR2 YYDKDF (reference sequence). CDR3 region: CATSRDRRNSGGAGETQYF. The CDR3 DNA follows: TGTGCCACCAGCAGAGATCGACGAAATAGCGGGGGGGCTGGGGAGACCCAGTACTTC. Complete variable domain (other parts from reference TRBV15 and TRBJ2-5): DAMVIQNPRYQVTQFGKPVTLSCSQTLNHNVMYWYQQKSSQAPKLLFHYYDKDFNNEADTPDNFQSRRPNTSFCFLDIRSPGLGDTAMYLCATSRDRRNSGGAGETQYFGPGTRLLVL.

This clonotype was observed once. The J gene is TRBJ2-5, the V gene TRBV9, with D perhaps matching TRBD1 (5 bases). The CDR3 covers 13 residues. CDR1 and CDR2 from the germline V gene are SGDLS and YYNGEE. Trimming removed 1 base from V and 5 bases from J, with 9 bases in between. The CDR3 DNA is TGTGCCAGCAGCGTAACAGGACCGGAGACCCAGTACTTC. Translated, it gives CASSVTGPETQYF. Using reference TRBV9 and TRBJ2-5 for the parts outside the CDR3, the full variable domain is DSGVTQTPKHLITATGQRVTLRCSPRSGDLSVYWYQQSLDQGLQFLIQYYNGEERAKGNILERFSAQQFPDLHSELNLSSLELGDSALYFCASSVTGPETQYFGPGTRLLVL.

A single count supports this clonotype. The chain carries TRBV11-1 and TRBJ2-3; unclear D gene. From germline, CDR1 is SGHAT and CDR2 FQDESV (reference sequence). V was clipped by 1 base and J by 2 bases, with 19 bases between them. The CDR3 has 18 amino acids. CDR3 in DNA: TGTGCCAGCAGCTTAGGGTTCGACACCCGGTCTATCACAGATACGCAGTATTTT. Translated, it gives CASSLGFDTRSITDTQYF.

This clonotype was found a few times. CDR3 region: CASSLRVGPNTGELFF. DNA for the CDR3: TGTGCCAGCAGCCTCCGGGTGGGGCCCAACACCGGGGAGCTGTTTTTT. The chain recombines TRBV13 with TRBJ2-2, with a possible D match to TRBD1 (5 bases). The V gene's germline CDR1 is PRHDT and CDR2 FYEKMQ (reference sequence). V lost 5 bases to trimming and J lost 2 bases, with 15 bases between them. The CDR3 covers 16 residues.

This chain connects TRBV6-1 to TRBJ2-2, with 8 positions matching TRBD1. Germline assignment: CDR1 MNHNS and CDR2 SASEGT. V was clipped by 5 bases and J by 4 bases; unmatched bases: 6. The CDR3 extends over 15 amino acids. CDR3: CASSPDRGPTGELFF. The CDR3 region has the DNA TGTGCCAGCAGTCCAGACAGGGGCCCCACCGGGGAGCTGTTTTTT.